This is a list of T cell receptor beta chains from one sample in a study of long-term antiretroviral therapy in people with HIV. Clones were sequenced by immunoSEQ multiplex PCR, and TCRdb holds only the in-frame ones, with some missing. The sample holds around 8,800 clones, around 82% seen once. Sequencing was performed on unsorted PBMCs, taken 0.4 years before starting antiretroviral therapy. All receptors come from a man aged 25 to 40 with HIV. Each CDR3 is given with its conserved first and last residue. Fields, in order: D gene, V gene, J gene, clone size, CDR3 protein, CDR3 DNA. D genes are given only for firm matches. Clone size is stated in some rows and not others, as once, few, many or a class when expanded.

D gene: TRBD1; V gene: TRBV11-2; J gene: TRBJ2-7; clone size: .; CDR3 protein: CASSSSRTGPYYEQYF; CDR3 DNA: TGTGCCAGCAGCTCCTCCCGGACAGGGCCCTACTACGAGCAGTACTTC
D gene: .; V gene: TRBV29-1; J gene: TRBJ2-7; clone size: .; CDR3 protein: CSVEKTTAYEQYF; CDR3 DNA: TGCAGCGTTGAAAAGACGACGGCCTACGAGCAGTACTTC
D gene: TRBD1; V gene: TRBV11-2; J gene: TRBJ1-1; clone size: few; CDR3 protein: CASSWGQGEAFF; CDR3 DNA: TGTGCCAGCAGCTGGGGACAGGGGGAAGCTTTCTTT
D gene: TRBD2; V gene: TRBV27; J gene: TRBJ2-7; clone size: once; CDR3 protein: CASSLSDGTSGRAYEQYF; CDR3 DNA: TGTGCCAGCAGTTTATCCGACGGGACTAGCGGGAGGGCCTACGAGCAGTACTTC
D gene: .; V gene: TRBV2; J gene: TRBJ1-2; clone size: .; CDR3 protein: CASSGPVPGYGYTF; CDR3 DNA: TGTGCCAGCAGTGGACCGGTACCGGGATATGGCTACACCTTC
D gene: TRBD1; V gene: TRBV7-2; J gene: TRBJ2-1; clone size: .; CDR3 protein: CASSLDRGRNNEQFF; CDR3 DNA: TGTGCCAGCAGCTTGGACAGGGGGCGAAACAATGAGCAGTTCTTC
D gene: TRBD1; V gene: TRBV7-9; J gene: TRBJ2-7; clone size: .; CDR3 protein: CAGRRDRGYEQYF; CDR3 DNA: TGTGCCGGCAGACGGGACAGGGGTTACGAGCAGTACTTC
D gene: .; V gene: TRBV21-1; J gene: TRBJ2-7; clone size: few; CDR3 protein: CARDRDHLGEQYF; CDR3 DNA: TGTGCCAGGGACAGGGACCATTTGGGGGAGCAGTACTTC
D gene: TRBD1; V gene: TRBV30; J gene: TRBJ2-5; clone size: once; CDR3 protein: CAWSHVDRAEQTQYF; CDR3 DNA: TGTGCCTGGAGCCACGTAGACAGGGCAGAACAGACCCAGTACTTC
D gene: .; V gene: TRBV7-8; J gene: TRBJ1-1; clone size: .; CDR3 protein: CASSKGENEAFF; CDR3 DNA: TGTGCCAGCAGCAAGGGGGAAAATGAAGCTTTCTTT
D gene: .; V gene: TRBV11-2; J gene: TRBJ2-1; clone size: .; CDR3 protein: CASSLGRQGGHNEQFF; CDR3 DNA: TGTGCCAGCAGCTTAGGTCGTCAGGGGGGTCACAATGAGCAGTTCTTC
D gene: TRBD1; V gene: TRBV4-3; J gene: TRBJ1-2; clone size: once; CDR3 protein: CASSQNDRGLSGYTF; CDR3 DNA: TGCGCCAGCAGCCAAAACGACAGGGGGCTCTCTGGCTACACCTTC
D gene: TRBD2; V gene: TRBV10-3; J gene: TRBJ2-1; clone size: .; CDR3 protein: CAISDTSGSYNEQFF; CDR3 DNA: TGTGCCATCAGTGACACTAGCGGTTCCTACAATGAGCAGTTCTTC
D gene: .; V gene: TRBV5-6; J gene: TRBJ2-4; clone size: once; CDR3 protein: CASSLGLVGNIQYF; CDR3 DNA: TGTGCCAGCAGCTTAGGTTTGGTGGGTAACATTCAGTACTTC
D gene: TRBD1; V gene: TRBV10-3; J gene: TRBJ2-7; clone size: .; CDR3 protein: CAISGGQGQISYEQYF; CDR3 DNA: TGTGCCATCAGTGGGGGACAGGGGCAGATCTCCTACGAGCAGTACTTC
D gene: TRBD1; V gene: TRBV5-4; J gene: TRBJ1-2; clone size: .; CDR3 protein: CASSPGQGVRIGYTF; CDR3 DNA: TGTGCCAGCAGCCCAGGACAGGGTGTGCGGATTGGCTACACCTTC
D gene: .; V gene: TRBV19; J gene: TRBJ1-5; clone size: .; CDR3 protein: CASSAGRHQHF; CDR3 DNA: TGTGCCAGTAGTGCCGGGCGGCACCAGCATTTT
D gene: TRBD1; V gene: TRBV29-1; J gene: TRBJ2-7; clone size: few; CDR3 protein: CSVEGGQYYEQYF; CDR3 DNA: TGCAGCGTTGAAGGGGGACAGTACTACGAGCAGTACTTC
D gene: TRBD2; V gene: TRBV9; J gene: TRBJ2-3; clone size: few; CDR3 protein: CASSVSSGGALDTQYF; CDR3 DNA: TGTGCCAGCAGCGTCAGTAGCGGGGGGGCACTTGATACGCAGTATTTT
D gene: .; V gene: TRBV10-3; J gene: TRBJ2-7; clone size: large; CDR3 protein: CAIRDLGAPEQYF; CDR3 DNA: TGTGCCATCAGGGACCTTGGGGCCCCCGAGCAGTACTTC
D gene: .; V gene: TRBV7-2; J gene: TRBJ2-7; clone size: .; CDR3 protein: CASSLGGNSYEQYF; CDR3 DNA: TGTGCCAGCAGCTTAGGGGGAAATTCCTACGAGCAGTACTTC
D gene: .; V gene: TRBV29-1; J gene: TRBJ1-3; clone size: .; CDR3 protein: CSVVGRAGGPGNTIYF; CDR3 DNA: TGCAGCGTTGTAGGAAGGGCAGGAGGTCCTGGAAACACCATATATTTT
D gene: .; V gene: TRBV10-3; J gene: TRBJ2-1; clone size: .; CDR3 protein: CAISEGNEQFF; CDR3 DNA: TGTGCCATCAGTGAAGGCAATGAGCAGTTCTTC
D gene: .; V gene: TRBV19; J gene: TRBJ1-2; clone size: few; CDR3 protein: CASSIDHRESYGYTF; CDR3 DNA: TGTGCCAGTAGTATAGACCACCGGGAATCCTATGGCTACACCTTC
D gene: .; V gene: TRBV7-2; J gene: TRBJ2-7; clone size: .; CDR3 protein: CASRFQDSGPYEQYF; CDR3 DNA: TGTGCCAGCAGGTTCCAAGACTCGGGCCCTTACGAGCAGTACTTC
D gene: TRBD1; V gene: TRBV5-5; J gene: TRBJ2-7; clone size: .; CDR3 protein: CASSRGQGAYEQYF; CDR3 DNA: TGTGCCAGCAGCCGAGGACAGGGGGCCTACGAGCAGTACTTC
D gene: .; V gene: TRBV6-6; J gene: TRBJ2-1; clone size: .; CDR3 protein: CASEEGIRYNEQFF; CDR3 DNA: TGTGCCAGCGAGGAGGGAATTCGGTACAATGAGCAGTTCTTC
D gene: .; V gene: TRBV18; J gene: TRBJ2-7; clone size: .; CDR3 protein: CASSPSSQGRPYEQYF; CDR3 DNA: TGTGCCAGCTCACCATCGAGCCAGGGTAGGCCCTACGAGCAGTACTTC
D gene: TRBD1; V gene: TRBV9; J gene: TRBJ2-1; clone size: .; CDR3 protein: CASSRRQGPYNEQFF; CDR3 DNA: TGTGCCAGCAGCCGACGACAGGGGCCCTACAATGAGCAGTTCTTC
D gene: .; V gene: TRBV27; J gene: TRBJ2-1; clone size: medium-sized; CDR3 protein: CASSLGQVNEQFF; CDR3 DNA: TGTGCCAGCAGTTTAGGTCAGGTCAATGAGCAGTTCTTC
D gene: TRBD1; V gene: TRBV19; J gene: TRBJ2-2; clone size: .; CDR3 protein: CAIQTGGTGELFF; CDR3 DNA: TGTGCCATTCAAACAGGGGGCACCGGGGAGCTGTTTTTT